This is a list of T cell receptor beta chains from one sample in a study of cytomegalovirus exposure and HLA in healthy donors. Method: immunoSEQ multiplex PCR; TCRdb's copy keeps in-frame clones and lacks some. The profile shows roughly 160,000 clones, approximately 81% of them singletons. The sample was PBMCs. Source of these receptors: a boy aged 2-15 years in good health and CMV-seronegative. CDR3s include the opening cysteine and the closing phenylalanine or tryptophan. The order of the fields is V gene, clone size, J gene, D gene, CDR3 protein, CDR3 DNA. A D gene is named only where the DNA matches it firmly. Rows give clone size only sometimes, using once, few, many, or a class for an expanded clone.

TRBV5-6,.,TRBJ2-5,TRBD1,CASSQNQWTGQETQYF,TGTGCCAGCAGCCAGAACCAATGGACAGGTCAAGAGACCCAGTACTTC
TRBV6-1,.,TRBJ1-1,.,CASSEGRGNTEALF,TGTGCCAGCAGTGAAGGACGGGGAAACACTGAAGCTTTATTT
TRBV9,.,TRBJ1-2,.,CASSVGWGGLYGYTF,TGTGCCAGCAGCGTAGGATGGGGCGGCCTCTATGGCTACACCTTC
TRBV28,.,TRBJ1-1,.,CASSLRGRRHTEAFF,TGTGCCAGCAGCCTACGGGGAAGGAGGCACACTGAAGCTTTCTTT
TRBV7-2,.,TRBJ1-2,TRBD1,CASSLATGGGYGYTF,TGTGCCAGCAGCTTAGCGACAGGGGGCGGGTATGGCTACACCTTC
TRBV5-4,.,TRBJ2-3,TRBD1,CASSLRTGTTDTQYF,TGTGCCAGCAGCCTACGGACAGGGACCACAGATACGCAGTATTTT
TRBV2,.,TRBJ2-3,.,CASSELASTDTQYF,TGTGCCAGCAGTGAACTAGCGAGCACAGATACGCAGTATTTT
TRBV6-1,few,TRBJ2-3,.,CASSEQGPDTQYF,TGTGCCAGCAGTGAACAGGGCCCAGATACGCAGTATTTT
TRBV10-3,.,TRBJ2-5,.,CAIRGGTDLETQYF,TGTGCCATCAGAGGCGGGACCGACCTAGAGACCCAGTACTTC
TRBV6-5,.,TRBJ1-3,.,CASSYSWGGGNTIYF,TGTGCCAGCAGTTACTCATGGGGAGGCGGAAACACCATATATTTT
TRBV4-1,.,TRBJ2-7,.,CASSQVHTLEVISYEQYF,TGCGCCAGCAGCCAAGTGCACACCCTTGAGGTAATTTCCTACGAGCAGTACTTC
TRBV6-5,.,TRBJ2-1,.,CASSRGSRSYNEQFF,TGTGCCAGCAGTCGCGGGTCCCGGTCCTACAATGAGCAGTTCTTC
TRBV6-5,few,TRBJ1-5,.,CASRGHVNQPQHF,TGTGCCAGCAGAGGACATGTTAATCAGCCCCAGCATTTT
TRBV7-9,.,TRBJ1-1,.,CSSSLVGREAFF,TGTTCCAGCAGCTTAGTCGGTCGTGAAGCTTTCTTT
TRBV28,.,TRBJ2-3,.,CASSPNSGSPTDTQYF,TGTGCCAGCAGTCCGAATAGCGGTTCTCCCACAGATACGCAGTATTTT
TRBV29-1,.,TRBJ2-5,TRBD2,CSVRLAGERETQYF,TGCAGCGTGAGACTAGCGGGAGAGCGAGAGACCCAGTACTTC
TRBV7-9,few,TRBJ1-4,.,CASRPGSTNEKLFF,TGTGCCAGCAGACCCGGTTCAACTAATGAAAAACTGTTTTTT
TRBV10-3,few,TRBJ1-1,.,CAIRIQDRSTEAFF,TGTGCCATCAGAATACAGGATAGAAGCACTGAAGCTTTCTTT
TRBV5-1,.,TRBJ2-7,.,CASSPGGGALYEQYF,TGCGCCAGCAGCCCCGGCGGCGGGGCTCTCTACGAGCAGTACTTC